This is a list of T cell receptor beta chains from one sample in a study of response to subunit inactivated influenza vaccine. TCRdb redid the calling of the RT-PCR reads with MiXCR, one entry per CDR3 protein. The table has 600,000 to 850,000 distinct CDR3 sequences, approximately 15% seen once. The sample consisted of PBMCs from blood, taken approximately 15 days before vaccination. The receptors come from a man in his forties or fifties who received an inactivated influenza vaccine. The CDR3 runs from the conserved cysteine through the conserved F or W. The D gene is left open where the match is weak. Size is stated for part of the rows, as once, few or many counts, or as a class when the clone is expanded.

D: TRBD1
size: .
J: TRBJ1-1
V: TRBV7-9
CDR3: CASSPYLTDRGLTEAFF
DNA: TGTGCCAGCAGCCCATACCTCACGGACAGGGGGCTCACTGAAGCTTTCTTT

D: .
size: .
J: TRBJ2-1
V: TRBV12-3/TRBV12-4
CDR3: CASSSRDLGNF
DNA: TGTGCCAGCAGTTCCCGGGACCTAGGCAACTTC

D: .
size: .
J: TRBJ2-5
V: TRBV7-2
CDR3: CASSSQFGVQETQYF
DNA: TGTGCCAGCAGCTCCCAGTTCGGGGTCCAAGAGACCCAGTACTTC

D: TRBD1
size: .
J: TRBJ2-5
V: TRBV12-3/TRBV12-4
CDR3: CASRRGQGSLETQYF
DNA: TGTGCCAGCAGAAGAGGACAGGGGTCGTTGGAGACCCAGTACTTC

D: TRBD1
size: .
J: TRBJ2-4
V: TRBV29-1
CDR3: CSVKGQLKDIQYF
DNA: TGCAGCGTTAAGGGACAGCTTAAGGACATTCAGTACTTC

D: .
size: .
J: TRBJ2-3
V: TRBV20-1
CDR3: CSARGGNSTDTQYF
DNA: TGCAGTGCTAGAGGGGGTAACAGCACAGATACGCAGTATTTT

D: TRBD1
size: once
J: TRBJ2-7
V: TRBV4-2
CDR3: CAMGFGDVRTGGVKKKNEQYF
DNA: TGTGCCATGGGCTTCGGGGATGTCCGGACAGGGGGCGTAAAGAAGAAGAACGAGCAGTACTTC

D: TRBD2
size: .
J: TRBJ2-7
V: TRBV28
CDR3: CASSSQPGTSGTYEQYF
DNA: TGTGCCAGCAGTTCACAACCGGGGACTAGCGGTACCTACGAGCAGTACTTC

D: .
size: few
J: TRBJ2-7
V: TRBV2
CDR3: CASRGLLEQYF
DNA: TGTGCCAGCCGGGGATTGCTTGAGCAGTACTTC

D: TRBD2
size: few
J: TRBJ2-1
V: TRBV20-1
CDR3: CRMTSAYNEQFF
DNA: TGCAGGATGACTAGCGCGTACAATGAGCAGTTCTTC

D: .
size: many
J: TRBJ2-7
V: TRBV15
CDR3: CATSRDQHGGYEQYF
DNA: TGTGCCACCAGCAGAGATCAGCACGGGGGCTACGAGCAGTACTTC

D: .
size: few
J: TRBJ2-7
V: TRBV12-3/TRBV12-4
CDR3: CASSSSGAYEQYF
DNA: TGTGCCAGCAGTAGCAGTGGAGCCTACGAGCAGTACTTC

D: .
size: few
J: TRBJ2-5
V: TRBV15
CDR3: CATSRDGGSQETQYF
DNA: TGTGCCACCAGCAGAGATGGGGGCAGCCAAGAGACCCAGTACTTC

D: .
size: few
J: TRBJ2-4
V: TRBV20-1
CDR3: CSARDVSYIQYF
DNA: TGCAGTGCTAGAGATGTTTCTTACATTCAGTACTTC

D: .
size: few
J: TRBJ2-1
V: TRBV5-1
CDR3: CASSPDSQPYNEQFF
DNA: TGCGCCAGCAGCCCGGACAGCCAACCCTACAATGAGCAGTTCTTC

D: TRBD2
size: many
J: TRBJ2-2
V: TRBV20-1
CDR3: CSARPGGGSGELFF
DNA: TGCAGTGCTAGACCGGGAGGGGGGTCCGGGGAGCTGTTTTTT

D: .
size: few
J: TRBJ1-5
V: TRBV4-1
CDR3: CASSRGGTDNQPQHF
DNA: TGCGCCAGCAGCCGGGGGGGGACGGACAATCAGCCCCAGCATTTT

D: TRBD1
size: .
J: TRBJ1-6
V: TRBV12-3/TRBV12-4
CDR3: CASRPTGGNSPLHF
DNA: TGTGCCAGCAGGCCAACAGGGGGTAATTCACCCCTCCACTTT

D: .
size: .
J: TRBJ1-1
V: TRBV14
CDR3: CASSQAVYTEAFF
DNA: TGTGCCAGCAGCCAAGCCGTGTACACTGAAGCTTTCTTT

D: .
size: .
J: TRBJ2-7
V: TRBV7-9
CDR3: CASSPREYEQYF
DNA: TGTGCCAGCAGCCCCCGGGAGTACGAGCAGTACTTC

D: TRBD1
size: few
J: TRBJ2-2
V: TRBV5-1
CDR3: CASSSAGTGNTGELFF
DNA: TGCGCCAGCAGCTCCGCCGGGACAGGGAACACCGGGGAGCTGTTTTTT

D: TRBD1
size: few
J: TRBJ1-4
V: TRBV12-3/TRBV12-4
CDR3: CASSENRGRVEKLFF
DNA: TGTGCCAGCAGTGAAAACAGGGGGCGTGTTGAAAAACTGTTTTTT

D: .
size: many
J: TRBJ1-4
V: TRBV29-1
CDR3: CSSWENEKLFF
DNA: TGCAGTTCATGGGAGAATGAAAAACTGTTTTTT

D: TRBD2
size: many
J: TRBJ2-1
V: TRBV7-8
CDR3: CAITAGGFYNEQFF
DNA: TGTGCCATCACCGCGGGGGGGTTCTACAATGAGCAGTTCTTC

D: .
size: few
J: TRBJ1-6
V: TRBV3-1
CDR3: CASGGESSYNSPLHF
DNA: TGTGCCAGCGGGGGCGAGAGCTCCTATAATTCACCCCTCCACTTT

D: TRBD2
size: .
J: TRBJ2-1
V: TRBV4-1
CDR3: CASSQEQRGAYNEQFF
DNA: TGCGCCAGCAGCCAAGAACAGCGGGGGGCCTACAATGAGCAGTTCTTC

D: .
size: .
J: TRBJ1-6
V: TRBV3-1
CDR3: CASSQDPGDNSPLHF
DNA: TGTGCCAGCAGCCAAGATCCCGGGGATAATTCACCCCTCCACTTT

D: .
size: few
J: TRBJ2-7
V: TRBV10-3
CDR3: CAISPGPGTYEQYF
DNA: TGTGCCATCAGCCCGGGACCGGGGACCTACGAGCAGTACTTC

D: .
size: few
J: TRBJ1-2
V: TRBV14
CDR3: CASSRTLGGYGYTF
DNA: TGTGCCAGCAGCCGTACGTTGGGGGGCTATGGCTACACCTTC

D: TRBD2
size: many
J: TRBJ2-3
V: TRBV20-1
CDR3: CSASNGLATDTQYF
DNA: TGCAGTGCTAGCAATGGACTAGCTACAGATACGCAGTATTTT

D: TRBD1
size: many
J: TRBJ2-7
V: TRBV27
CDR3: CASSLSGQFYEQYF
DNA: TGTGCCAGCAGTTTATCGGGACAGTTCTACGAGCAGTACTTC

D: .
size: many
J: TRBJ2-2
V: TRBV29-1
CDR3: CSVESRGRTGELFF
DNA: TGCAGCGTTGAATCCAGGGGGAGGACCGGGGAGCTGTTTTTT

D: TRBD1
size: few
J: TRBJ1-1
V: TRBV5-6
CDR3: CASSLGSGGNTEAFF
DNA: TGTGCCAGCAGCTTGGGATCAGGGGGGAACACTGAAGCTTTCTTT

D: TRBD1
size: few
J: TRBJ2-5
V: TRBV20-1
CDR3: CSARATPWDSLKTQYF
DNA: TGCAGTGCTAGAGCTACCCCCTGGGACAGCTTAAAGACCCAGTACTTC

D: .
size: few
J: TRBJ2-2
V: TRBV7-9
CDR3: CASRSGETNTGELFF
DNA: TGTGCCAGCAGATCAGGGGAAACGAACACCGGGGAGCTGTTTTTT

D: .
size: few
J: TRBJ2-1
V: TRBV20-1
CDR3: CSARLPLAGYNEQFF
DNA: TGCAGTGCTAGACTCCCTCTCGCGGGCTACAATGAGCAGTTCTTC

D: .
size: .
J: TRBJ2-7
V: TRBV28
CDR3: CASSPGVAASYEQYF
DNA: TGTGCCAGCAGCCCCGGCGTAGCGGCCTCCTACGAGCAGTACTTC

D: .
size: .
J: TRBJ2-7
V: TRBV20-1
CDR3: CSAKARGRQYEQYF
DNA: TGCAGTGCTAAGGCCCGGGGGAGGCAATACGAGCAGTACTTC

D: .
size: .
J: TRBJ2-5
V: TRBV18
CDR3: CASSPLFGQETQYF
DNA: TGTGCCAGCTCACCCTTATTCGGCCAGGAGACCCAGTACTTC

D: .
size: few
J: TRBJ2-5
V: TRBV15
CDR3: CATSVSPPRGGQETQYF
DNA: TGTGCCACCAGCGTATCTCCCCCTCGGGGCGGACAAGAGACCCAGTACTTC

D: .
size: many
J: TRBJ2-3
V: TRBV28
CDR3: CASSLLRGTDTQYF
DNA: TGTGCCAGCAGTTTATTGCGGGGCACAGATACGCAGTATTTT

D: .
size: .
J: TRBJ1-5
V: TRBV15
CDR3: CATSRALGIQPQHF
DNA: TGTGCCACCAGCAGAGCGTTGGGTATTCAGCCCCAGCATTTT

D: .
size: .
J: TRBJ2-1
V: TRBV7-9
CDR3: CASSYHPLAERGNEQFF
DNA: TGTGCCAGCAGCTACCATCCCCTAGCCGAACGGGGGAATGAGCAGTTCTTC

D: .
size: many
J: TRBJ2-2
V: TRBV6-2/TRBV6-3
CDR3: CASRESGLTGELFF
DNA: TGTGCCAGCAGGGAGTCAGGGCTCACCGGGGAGCTGTTTTTT

D: .
size: .
J: TRBJ1-3
V: TRBV11-2
CDR3: CASSLEATSKGNSGNTIYF
DNA: TGTGCCAGCAGCTTAGAGGCTACTTCAAAGGGCAACTCTGGAAACACCATATATTTT

D: .
size: few
J: TRBJ2-7
V: TRBV6-1
CDR3: CASSGGVRGLYSYEQYF
DNA: TGTGCCAGCAGTGGAGGGGTTAGGGGACTTTACTCCTACGAGCAGTACTTC

D: .
size: many
J: TRBJ1-4
V: TRBV7-9
CDR3: CASSLESATNEKLFF
DNA: TGTGCCAGCAGCTTAGAGTCGGCAACTAATGAAAAACTGTTTTTT

D: .
size: many
J: TRBJ2-2
V: TRBV5-6
CDR3: CASSRPGRLNTGELFF
DNA: TGTGCCAGCAGCCGCCCGGGACGGCTGAACACCGGGGAGCTGTTTTTT

D: .
size: few
J: TRBJ2-6
V: TRBV6-2/TRBV6-3
CDR3: CASSYRIGSSGANVLTF
DNA: TGTGCCAGCAGTTACCGGATTGGGAGCTCTGGGGCCAACGTCCTGACTTTC